Presented here are 16 T cell receptor beta chains from one specimen sequenced in a study of identical twins. TCRdb redid the calling of the 5' RACE reads with MiXCR, one entry per CDR3 protein. The sample consists of 400,000 to 550,000 distinct CDR3 sequences, 24% of them appearing once. The same data also contributed to another study, on T cells expressing NK-cell markers.

The sequenced sample was CD4+ T cells sorted from blood. These receptors all come from a woman younger than 35 in good health.

This chain connects TRBV10-3 to TRBJ2-1; TRBD2 matches at 12 bases. V lost 10 bases, J lost 4 bases, and 8 bases stayed unmatched. The CDR3 loop spans 15 amino acids. Germline V gene data show CDR1 as ENHRY and CDR2 as SYGVKD. In DNA, the CDR3 is TGTGCCAACTCGAACGGGACTAGCGGGTACAATGAGCAGTTCTTC. It translates to CANSNGTSGYNEQFF.

This clonotype appeared a few times. The V and J genes are TRBV12-3 or TRBV12-4 and TRBJ2-7; D gene unclear. The CDR3 loop spans 16 amino acids. Trimming took off 0 bases at V and 2 bases at J, with 14 bases between the two ends. The CDR3 region is CASSLAPPTDAYEQYF. The CDR3 nucleotides are TGTGCCAGCAGTTTAGCGCCTCCCACAGACGCCTACGAGCAGTACTTC.

This clonotype was recorded only once. This chain links TRBV20-1 with TRBJ2-1; 13 bases match TRBD2. V lost 6 bases, J lost 5 bases, and 7 bases stayed unmatched. The germline V gene has CDR1 DFQATT and CDR2 SNEGSKA (reference sequence). CDR3 length: 15 residues. CDR3 loop: CSARRLAGGHNEQFF. Written as DNA, the CDR3 is TGCAGTGCCCGCAGACTAGCGGGAGGCCACAATGAGCAGTTCTTC.

The sample holds a few counts of this clonotype. The rearrangement joins TRBV9 to TRBJ2-1; no reliable D call. CDR1 and CDR2 (germline): SGDLS, YYNGEE. Trimming left V 2 bases short and J 6 bases short, with 12 bases between. The CDR3 contains 14 residues. The CDR3 sequence: CASSVSGGRNEQFF. The CDR3, as DNA: TGTGCCAGCAGCGTTTCTGGCGGTCGCAATGAGCAGTTCTTC.

The chain joins TRBV10-1 to TRBJ2-3; D gene ambiguous. This CDR3 spans 13 amino acids. V was trimmed by 5 bases and J by 6 bases, leaving 12 bases between them. The germline V gene has CDR1 WNHNN and CDR2 SYGVQD (reference sequence). CDR3 sequence: CASSMNLLDTQYF. The CDR3 DNA reads as TGCGCCAGCAGTATGAATTTATTGGATACGCAGTATTTT.

This clonotype was seen many times. This chain uses TRBV20-1 with TRBJ2-3; D not resolved. This CDR3 comprises 14 residues. Germline CDR1 reads DFQATT; CDR2 reads SNEGSKA (reference sequence). Between the trimmed V and J ends, which lost 3 bases and 0 bases, there was a span of 10 bases. Written as DNA, the CDR3 is TGCAGTGCTAGCAGCGCCCTAAGCACAGATACGCAGTATTTT. Residues: CSASSALSTDTQYF.

The rearrangement joins TRBV7-8 to TRBJ2-5, with 7 bases matching TRBD1. This CDR3 is built from 15 residues. V lost 4 bases and J lost 1; bases outside the gene matches: 6. The V gene's germline CDR1 is SGHVS and CDR2 FQNEAQ. CDR3 in DNA: TGTGCCAGCAGCTGGGGACAGACCTTCCAAGAGACCCAGTACTTC. Its translation: CASSWGQTFQETQYF.

In this sample, this clonotype turned up many times. This chain uses TRBV6-1 with TRBJ1-2, with D hard to call. CDR3 length: 16 residues. CDR1 is MNHNS and CDR2 is SASEGT in the germline V gene. With 1 base removed from V and 1 base from J, the gap between germline ends came to 13 bases. The CDR3 bases are TGTGCCAGCAGTGAAGAGGCCACAGAACATAACTATGGCTACACCTTC. Translation: CASSEEATEHNYGYTF.

V and J are TRBV20-1 and TRBJ2-5; 8 bases agree with TRBD2. The CDR3 is 14 amino acids. The V segment lost 3 bases and the J segment 5 bases; nucleotides outside the gene matches: 8. Germline V gene data show CDR1 as DFQATT and CDR2 as SNEGSKA (reference sequence). This chain's CDR3 is CSASGLAPRETQYF. CDR3 nucleotide sequence: TGCAGTGCTAGTGGACTAGCTCCCCGGGAGACCCAGTACTTC.

V usage is TRBV5-6 and J usage is TRBJ1-1; D unclear. Germline loops: CDR1 SGHDT, CDR2 YYEEEE. The germline V and J ends were trimmed by 0 bases and 7 bases, with 7 bases remaining between them. The CDR3 length is 12 residues. Here the CDR3 reads CASSLASFEAFF. CDR3 DNA: TGTGCCAGCAGCTTGGCCAGCTTTGAAGCTTTCTTT.

The chain couples TRBV20-1 to TRBJ1-2; D is ambiguous. This CDR3 is 12 amino acids long. The germline gives CDR1 DFQATT, CDR2 SNEGSKA (reference sequence). The V gene lost 4 bases and the J gene lost 4 bases, with 10 bases spanning the gap. The CDR3 DNA reads TGCAGTGCTATCGGACTAATCTATGGCTACACCTTC. It specifies CSAIGLIYGYTF.

V and J are TRBV5-1 and TRBJ2-2; TRBD1 is a possible D gene (6 bases). Trimming left V 4 bases short and J 4 bases short, with 17 bases between. Germline V gives CDR1 SGHRS, CDR2 YFSETQ. The CDR3 consists of 16 residues. CDR3 residues: CASSLNTGMSTGELFF. The CDR3, as DNA: TGCGCCAGCAGCCTCAATACAGGGATGAGCACCGGGGAGCTGTTTTTT.

This clonotype was recorded a few times. The V call is TRBV20-1, the J call TRBJ2-7; D is unclear. Looked up from germline, CDR1 is DFQATT and CDR2 is SNEGSKA (reference sequence). The ends were cut back, 4 bases at V and 6 bases at J, with 10 bases in the middle. The CDR3 spans 11 residues. The CDR3 DNA follows: TGCAGTGCTACTCCAGCCAGCGAGCAGTACTTC. As protein: CSATPASEQYF.

A few counts support this clonotype. The rearrangement uses TRBV10-3 and TRBJ2-1; possibly TRBD2 for D (5 bases). The V end lost 6 bases, the J end lost 8 bases, and 23 bases lay between the germline ends. Germline assignment: CDR1 ENHRY and CDR2 SYGVKD. CDR3 length: 16 amino acids. The CDR3 bases are TGTGCCATCAGCTCCGATGCCCCAAACAGCGGCGATGAGCAGTTCTTC. Encoded protein: CAISSDAPNSGDEQFF.

The gene calls are TRBV12-5 and TRBJ1-1, with TRBD1 identical over 7 bases. The germline CDR1 and CDR2 sequences are LGHNT and FRNRAP. The CDR3 spans 13 residues. The J segment lost 3 bases and the V segment lost 7 bases, leaving 5 bases of the junction unmatched. The CDR3 DNA reads as TGTGCTAGTGCCATGACAGGGTACACTGAAGCTTTCTTT. It translates to CASAMTGYTEAFF.

V and J are TRBV7-6 and TRBJ2-1; the D gene is possibly TRBD1 (5 bases). V lost 1 base, J lost 0 bases, and 16 bases lay in between. This CDR3 spans 18 amino acids. Germline V gene data show CDR1 as SGHVS and CDR2 as FNYEAQ. DNA of the CDR3: TGTGCCAGCAGCTTAGGGGGCAGCTTTGCCAGCTCCTACAATGAGCAGTTCTTC. Its protein is CASSLGGSFASSYNEQFF.